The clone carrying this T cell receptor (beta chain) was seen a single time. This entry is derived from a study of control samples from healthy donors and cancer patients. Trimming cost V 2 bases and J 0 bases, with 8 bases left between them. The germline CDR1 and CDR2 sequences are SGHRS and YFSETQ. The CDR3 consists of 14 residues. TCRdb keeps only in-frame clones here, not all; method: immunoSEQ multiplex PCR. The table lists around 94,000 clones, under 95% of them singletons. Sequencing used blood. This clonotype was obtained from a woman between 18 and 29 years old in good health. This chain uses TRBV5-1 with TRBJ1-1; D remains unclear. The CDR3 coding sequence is TGCGCCAGCAGCTTAAGGGATATGAACACTGAAGCTTTCTTT. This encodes CASSLRDMNTEAFF.